Below, 18 T cell receptor beta chains from the same sample are listed, as sequenced in a study of blood T cell repertoires in COVID-19. Here immunoSEQ multiplex PCR was the method, and the copy in TCRdb shows in-frame clones only, minus some. The repertoire holds hundreds of thousands of clones, with more than 85% as singletons. Sequencing input: PBMCs or T cells enriched from blood (not recorded which). The receptors were gathered from a woman in her 30s who had recovered from COVID-19.

The rearrangement joins TRBV27 to TRBJ2-6, with D tentatively TRBD1 (6 bases). CDR3 length: 17 amino acids. The V gene's germline CDR1 is MNHEY and CDR2 SMNVEV (reference sequence). Trimming pared 1 base from V and 2 bases from J, leaving 12 bases between. This CDR3 is CASSLWHRVAGANVLTF. The CDR3 bases are TGTGCCAGCAGTTTATGGCACAGGGTGGCTGGGGCCAACGTCCTGACTTTC.

The rearrangement links TRBV4-3 to TRBJ2-1; D possibly corresponds to TRBD2 (6 bases). V lost 0 bases to trimming and J lost 0 bases, with 12 bases between them. Per the germline V gene, CDR1 is LGHNA and CDR2 is YSLEER. The CDR3 is 17 amino acids. CDR3 amino acids: CASSQDRGRSSYNEQFF. For the CDR3, the DNA is TGCGCCAGCAGCCAAGATCGGGGGAGGAGCTCCTACAATGAGCAGTTCTTC.

CDR3 in amino acids: CASSYGQGWTGELFF. For the CDR3, the DNA is TGTGCCAGCAGCTACGGACAGGGTTGGACCGGGGAGCTGTTTTTT. The chain links TRBV11-1 to TRBJ2-2; TRBD1 matches at 8 bases. V trimming: 4 bases; J trimming: 5 bases; junction bases outside the gene matches: 6. Germline V CDR1 and CDR2: SGHAT, FQDESV (reference sequence). This CDR3 contains 15 residues.

CDR3 region: CASRGGPNTEAFF. In DNA, the CDR3 is TGTGCCAGTAGAGGGGGACCGAACACTGAAGCTTTCTTT. This chain joins TRBV19 and TRBJ1-1, with TRBD1 as a possible D gene (6 bases). The CDR3 sequence is 13 residues long. V lost 6 bases to trimming and J lost 1 base, with 9 bases between them. In germline, CDR1 is LNHDA, CDR2 SQIVND (reference sequence).

The chain recombines TRBV28 with TRBJ1-1; TRBD1 matches 8 bases. This CDR3 has 15 residues. The germline CDR1 and CDR2 sequences are MDHEN and SYDVKM. V dropped 5 bases and J dropped 2; count of bases not matched to a gene: 7. The CDR3 sequence: CASSTYQGANTEAFF. The CDR3 DNA reads TGTGCCAGCAGTACTTATCAGGGGGCAAACACTGAAGCTTTCTTT.

V is TRBV4-3 and J is TRBJ2-7, with 10 bases identical to TRBD2. The CDR3 spans 17 residues. Unmatched junction bases numbered 11, after V lost 4 bases and J lost 2 bases. Per germline, CDR1 LGHNA and CDR2 YSLEER. CDR3 region: CASSPDFGLADPYEQYF. The CDR3 DNA is TGCGCCAGCAGCCCTGACTTCGGACTAGCGGATCCCTACGAGCAGTACTTC.

The chain joins TRBV2 to TRBJ2-2; D is ambiguous. The CDR3 is made up of 16 amino acids. Germline V CDR1 and CDR2: SNHLY, FYNNEI. Between the trimmed V and J ends, which lost 2 bases and 1 base, there was a span of 11 bases. CDR3 amino acids: CASSEIAVGNTGELFF. The CDR3 nucleotides read TGTGCCAGCAGTGAAATAGCTGTAGGGAACACCGGGGAGCTGTTTTTT.

This clone showed up just once. V usage is TRBV6-2 or TRBV6-3 and J usage is TRBJ2-7; 7 bases map to TRBD1. The germline V gene encodes CDR1 MNHEY and CDR2 SVGEGT. The CDR3 has 16 residues. The ends lost 2 bases at V and 4 bases at J; junction bases unmatched: 11. Here the CDR3 DNA reads TGTGCCAGCAGTTACGCGAGGACAGGAGACTTATACGAGCAGTACTTC. Its translation: CASSYARTGDLYEQYF.

The V and J genes are TRBV2 and TRBJ1-1; D not certain. The length of the CDR3 is 17 residues. Germline loops: CDR1 SNHLY, CDR2 FYNNEI. The germline V and J ends were trimmed by 0 bases and 4 bases, with 18 bases remaining between them. The CDR3 nucleotides read TGTGCCAGCAGTGAAGCCCCACCGGGAAGGAAGGGCACTGAAGCTTTCTTT. Protein product: CASSEAPPGRKGTEAFF.

CDR3 DNA: TGTGCCAGTAGTACTGGACAGGGAAGGAACACTGAAGCTTTCTTT. Protein sequence: CASSTGQGRNTEAFF. The V call is TRBV19, the J call TRBJ1-1, with 8 bases that match TRBD1. The V segment lost 4 bases and the J segment 1 base; nucleotides outside the gene matches: 5. CDR1 LNHDA and CDR2 SQIVND come from the germline V gene (reference sequence). CDR3 size: 15 residues.

This chain connects TRBV4-1 to TRBJ2-2; tentative D call: TRBD2 (6 bases). Germline V gene lookup returns CDR1 MGHRA and CDR2 YSYEKL. The V and J ends lost 0 bases and 4 bases respectively, with 12 bases between them. The CDR3 contains 16 residues. The CDR3 loop is CASSQEGLATTGELFF. CDR3 in DNA: TGCGCCAGCAGCCAAGAGGGGCTAGCGACCACCGGGGAGCTGTTTTTT.

The rearrangement links TRBV30 to TRBJ1-6, with 9 bases that match TRBD1. The germline gives CDR1 GTSNPN, CDR2 SVGIG (reference sequence). The CDR3 is made up of 14 amino acids. The J segment lost 5 bases and the V segment lost 4 bases, leaving 3 bases of the junction unmatched. CDR3 in amino acids: CAWKGQGHNSPLHF. In DNA, the CDR3 is TGTGCCTGGAAAGGACAGGGGCATAATTCACCCCTCCACTTT.

The V call is TRBV4-1, the J call TRBJ2-7; tentative D call: TRBD1 (5 bases). Germline CDR1 reads MGHRA; CDR2 reads YSYEKL. Between the trimmed V and J ends, which lost 1 base and 4 bases, there was a span of 11 bases. This CDR3 has 14 residues. CDR3 DNA: TGCGCCAGCAGCCAAGGGGGTCAGGGTTACGAGCAGTACTTC. Protein product: CASSQGGQGYEQYF.

V usage is TRBV29-1 and J usage is TRBJ2-3, with TRBD2 matching over 12 bases. The CDR3 spans 15 residues. J lost 3 bases, V lost 6 bases, and 7 bases had no gene match. Germline V gene data show CDR1 as SQVTM and CDR2 as ANQGSEA. CDR3: CSVATSGSVTDTQYF. CDR3 sequence (DNA): TGCAGCGTGGCGACTAGCGGGAGTGTGACAGATACGCAGTATTTT.

This chain uses TRBV12-5 with TRBJ2-2; 8 bases agree with TRBD2. The length of the CDR3 is 17 residues. Germline V gene lookup returns CDR1 LGHNT and CDR2 FRNRAP. Trimming took 0 bases from V and 4 from J; bases not matched to a gene: 7. The CDR3 here is CASGLVIAGPLTGELFF. CDR3 DNA sequence: TGTGCTAGTGGTTTGGTCATAGCGGGGCCCCTCACCGGGGAGCTGTTTTTT. The full variable domain, with the rest looked up from reference TRBV12-5 and TRBJ2-2, is DARVTQTPRHKVTEMGQEVTMRCQPILGHNTVFWYRQTMMQGLELLAYFRNRAPLDDSGMPKDRFSAEMPDATLATLKIQPSEPRDSAVYFCASGLVIAGPLTGELFFGEGSRLTVL.

The CDR3 DNA reads TGTGCCAGCAGTTTAGTAATCGGCGGGAACTATGGCTACACCTTC. Amino acids: CASSLVIGGNYGYTF. The rearrangement links TRBV28 to TRBJ1-2; D gene uncertain. The V gene's germline CDR1 is MDHEN and CDR2 SYDVKM. This CDR3 is 15 amino acids long. V gave up 2 bases and J gave up 2 bases, with 12 bases separating them.

V is TRBV18 and J is TRBJ2-5; a possible D gene is TRBD2 (6 bases). Trimming took off 4 bases at V and 5 bases at J, with 11 bases between the two ends. This CDR3 spans 13 amino acids. Germline assignment: CDR1 KGHSH and CDR2 LQKENI. CDR3 sequence: CASSLSRGETQYF. In DNA form, the CDR3 reads TGTGCCAGCTCACTCTCCCGGGGGGAGACCCAGTACTTC.

The chain couples TRBV3-1 (or the pseudogene TRBV3-2) to TRBJ1-4; TRBD1 matches at 9 bases. Germline CDR1 is LGHDT and CDR2 is YNNKEL (reference sequence). This CDR3 spans 13 amino acids. With V trimmed by 4 bases and J by 7 bases, 1 base remained unmatched. In nucleotides, the CDR3 is TGTGCCAGCAGCCTGACAGGGGGTGAAAAACTGTTTTTT. It is translated as CASSLTGGEKLFF.